Sequencing of this TCR beta chain was carried out in a study of T cells in Graves' hyperthyroidism and ophthalmopathy. From germline, CDR1 is MNHNS and CDR2 SASEGT. This CDR3 is 13 amino acids long. V was pared by 7 bases and J by 6 bases, with 15 bases between. RNA transcripts gave rise to amplified TCR beta CDR3 regions. TCR CDR3 underwent first-round RT-PCR with the HTBI primer set. Using its own MiXCR run on the multiplex PCR reads, TCRdb lists one record per CDR3 protein. The sample has approximately 710,000 distinct CDR3 sequences, around 15% seen once. Study-wide points: A model built on 13 V-J features separated ophthalmopathy from stable hyperthyroidism.

Disease duration under 2 months; hyperthyroidism patients were aged 18 to 65. Lactation, pregnancy, other autoimmune disease or uncontrolled infection excluded patients. PBMCs were obtained from about 9 ml fresh peripheral blood. The table lists this clonotype with many counts. Its specificity is not known. The material sequenced was blood. This TCR derives from a man between 45 and 60 years old with Graves' hyperthyroidism. The J gene is TRBJ1-1, the V gene TRBV6-1; D is ambiguous. The CDR3 DNA sequence: TGTGCCAGCATCCCAGCGGGTAGATCTGAAGCTTTCTTT. Protein sequence: CASIPAGRSEAFF.